Presented here are 8 T cell receptor beta chains from one specimen sequenced in a study of T cell clusters in autoimmune cytopenias (dated by TCRdb to the late 2010s). For each sample, TRB amplification used about 0.25 ug of peripheral blood genomic DNA, equal to 35,000 to 45,000 genome equivalents. The data were produced on an Illumina MiSeq. To amplify TRB rearrangements, a touch-down multiplex PCR protocol was run with the TRB-A and TRB-B primer pools combined in a single tube. After the reads were reprocessed by TCRdb, one entry was made per CDR3 protein sequence, with no DNA. The table held for this sample gives about 5,000 distinct CDR3 sequences. Of the sample, around 20% falls within the top ten clones. The sample was peripheral blood. These receptor sequences come from a human donor with an autoimmune cytopenia or autoimmune hepatitis (not recorded which).

The J gene is TRBJ2-3, the V gene TRBV27; TCRdb's assignment of TRBD1 cannot be checked, as there is no DNA. This CDR3 is built from 18 residues. CDR1 and CDR2 from the germline V gene are MNHEY and SMNVEV (reference sequence). CDR3 sequence reads: CASSFIRDSLFDTDTQYF.

Judged by frequency, this clonotype is medium-sized. This chain joins TRBV5-6 and TRBJ2-5; TCRdb's D call of TRBD2 is untestable without DNA. The CDR3 loop spans 15 amino acids. Germline-derived CDR1 and CDR2 are SGHDT and YYEEEE. CDR3: CASSEATSGGETQYF.

The chain is built from TRBV19 and TRBJ1-2. Germline V lookup: CDR1 LNHDA, CDR2 SQIVND (reference sequence). The CDR3 runs to 14 residues. The CDR3 region is CASSTQGGNYGYTF.

Frequency places this clonotype as medium-sized. The gene calls are TRBV27 and TRBJ2-1. CDR1 is MNHEY and CDR2 is SMNVEV in the germline V gene (reference sequence). This CDR3 comprises 11 residues. CDR3 sequence reads: CASGFYNEQFF.

The chain recombines TRBV6-5 with TRBJ1-5; TCRdb's D call, TRBD1, is unchecked because there is no DNA. CDR3 length: 14 amino acids. Germline assignment: CDR1 MNHEY and CDR2 SVGAGI. This CDR3 is CASSSTGYSQPQHF.

This chain's CDR3 is CASAGTPKGRELFF. The genes are TRBV6-1 and TRBJ2-2; as DNA is missing, the TRBD1 call by TCRdb cannot be tested. This CDR3 has 14 amino acids. Germline V gives CDR1 MNHNS, CDR2 SASEGT.

Considering frequency, this clonotype is medium-sized. The V and J genes are TRBV6-5 and TRBJ1-6. The CDR3 spans 13 residues. Germline-derived CDR1 and CDR2 are MNHEY and SVGAGI. The CDR3 loop is CASSPYEDSPLHF.

The gene calls are TRBV7-3 and TRBJ2-5; absent DNA, TCRdb's TRBD2 call cannot be checked. Germline loops: CDR1 SGHTA, CDR2 FQGTGA. This CDR3 is 15 amino acids long. This chain's CDR3 is CASSLVRGDQETQYF.